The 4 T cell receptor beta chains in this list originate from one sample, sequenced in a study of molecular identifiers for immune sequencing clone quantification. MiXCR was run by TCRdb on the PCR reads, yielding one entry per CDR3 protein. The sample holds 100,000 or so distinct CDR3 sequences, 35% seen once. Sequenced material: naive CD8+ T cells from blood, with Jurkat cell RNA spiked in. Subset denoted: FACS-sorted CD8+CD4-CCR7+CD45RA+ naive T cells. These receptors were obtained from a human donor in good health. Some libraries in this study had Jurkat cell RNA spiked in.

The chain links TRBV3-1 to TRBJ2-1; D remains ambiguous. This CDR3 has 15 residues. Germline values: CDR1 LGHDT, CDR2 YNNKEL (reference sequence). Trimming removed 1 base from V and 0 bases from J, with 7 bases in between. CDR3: CASSQGDSSYNEQFF. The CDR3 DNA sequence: TGTGCCAGCAGCCAAGGGGATAGCTCCTACAATGAGCAGTTCTTC.

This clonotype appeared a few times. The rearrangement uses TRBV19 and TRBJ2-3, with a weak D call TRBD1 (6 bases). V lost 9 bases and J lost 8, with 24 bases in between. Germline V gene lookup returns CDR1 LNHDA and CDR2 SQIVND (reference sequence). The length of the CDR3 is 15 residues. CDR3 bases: TGTGCCAGCAAGGACAGTTTTAGGGCACAGTCTACGCAGTATTTT. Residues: CASKDSFRAQSTQYF. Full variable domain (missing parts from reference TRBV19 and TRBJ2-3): DGGITQSPKYLFRKEGQNVTLSCEQNLNHDAMYWYRQDPGQGLRLIYYSQIVNDFQKGDIAEGYSVSREKKESFPLTVTSAQKNPTAFYLCASKDSFRAQSTQYFGPGTRLTVL.

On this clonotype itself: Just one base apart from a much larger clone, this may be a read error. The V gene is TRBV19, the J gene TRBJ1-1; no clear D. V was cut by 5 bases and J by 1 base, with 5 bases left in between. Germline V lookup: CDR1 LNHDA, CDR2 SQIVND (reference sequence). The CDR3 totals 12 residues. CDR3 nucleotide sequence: TGTGCCAGTAGTGCCGGGAACACTGAAGCTTTCTTT. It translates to CASSAGNTEAFF.

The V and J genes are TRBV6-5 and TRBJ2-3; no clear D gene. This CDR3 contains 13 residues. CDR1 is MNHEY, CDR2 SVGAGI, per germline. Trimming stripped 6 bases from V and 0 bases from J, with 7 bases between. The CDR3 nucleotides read TGTGCCAGCAGGGCCCCGAGCACAGATACGCAGTATTTT. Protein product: CASRAPSTDTQYF.